This TCR beta chain came from a study of post-analysis software for immune sequencing data. In the study overall: Included among the disease courses, which were recorded for the cohort, were relapsing-remitting, secondary progressive and progressive-relapsing multiple sclerosis. Study results and limitations: Comparison of patients with controls showed five TRBV segments more frequent in patients, TRBV5-6, TRBV5-1 and TRBV20-1 among them. Controls significantly exceeded multiple sclerosis patients in normalized Chao1 diversity.

Notes on this clonotype: What it binds is unknown.

V was cut by 1 base and J by 7 bases, with 17 bases left in between. CDR1 and CDR2 from the germline V gene are SQVTM and ANQGSEA. The CDR3 sequence is 15 residues long. Tagging with unique molecular identifiers was a feature of the TCR beta cDNA libraries. The T cell input of roughly 0.95 to 10 million gave about half a million cDNA molecules. TCRdb re-analysed the PCR reads in MiXCR, keeping a single row per CDR3 protein. Of around 400,000 distinct CDR3 sequences listed, approximately 33% are singletons. This sequence joins TRBV29-1 and TRBJ2-4, with D maybe TRBD1 (6 bases). Sequenced sample: blood. The sequence came from a girl aged 5-17 years with multiple sclerosis. The CDR3 here is CSVEAPKGVWNIQYF. Written as DNA, the CDR3 is TGCAGCGTTGAAGCCCCAAAGGGGGTGTGGAACATTCAGTACTTC.